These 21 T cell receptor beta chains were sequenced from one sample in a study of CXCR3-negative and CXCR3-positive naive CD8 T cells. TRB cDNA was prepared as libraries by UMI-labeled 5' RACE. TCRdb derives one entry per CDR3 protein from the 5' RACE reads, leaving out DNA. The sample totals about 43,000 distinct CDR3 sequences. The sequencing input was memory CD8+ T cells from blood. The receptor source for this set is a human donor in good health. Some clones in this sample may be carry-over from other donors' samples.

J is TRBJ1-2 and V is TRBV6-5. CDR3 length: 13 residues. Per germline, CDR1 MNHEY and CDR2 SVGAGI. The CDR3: CASSSGEGNGYTF.

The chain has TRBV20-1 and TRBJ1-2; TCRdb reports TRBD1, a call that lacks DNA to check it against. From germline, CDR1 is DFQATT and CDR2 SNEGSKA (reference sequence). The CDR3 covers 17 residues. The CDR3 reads CSAAPPNPGQSNYGYTF.

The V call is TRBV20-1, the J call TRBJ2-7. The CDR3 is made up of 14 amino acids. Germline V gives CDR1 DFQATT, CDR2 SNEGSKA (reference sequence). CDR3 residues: CSARDLPRSYEQYF.

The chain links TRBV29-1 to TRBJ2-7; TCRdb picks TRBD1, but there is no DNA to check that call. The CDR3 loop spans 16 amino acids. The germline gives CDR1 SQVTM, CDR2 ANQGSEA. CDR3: CSVEGGTGAVVYEQYF.

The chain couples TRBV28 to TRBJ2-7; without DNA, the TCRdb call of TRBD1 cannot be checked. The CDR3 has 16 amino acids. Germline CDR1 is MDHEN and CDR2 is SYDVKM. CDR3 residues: CASSPIRGKSSYEQYF.

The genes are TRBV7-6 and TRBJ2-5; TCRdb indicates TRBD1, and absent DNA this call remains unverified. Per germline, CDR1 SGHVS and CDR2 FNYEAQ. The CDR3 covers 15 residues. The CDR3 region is CASSLDPGTRETQYF.

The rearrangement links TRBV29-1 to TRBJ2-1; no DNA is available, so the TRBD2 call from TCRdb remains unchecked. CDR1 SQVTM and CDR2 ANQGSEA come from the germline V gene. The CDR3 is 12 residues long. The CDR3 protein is CSVRAGGREQFF.

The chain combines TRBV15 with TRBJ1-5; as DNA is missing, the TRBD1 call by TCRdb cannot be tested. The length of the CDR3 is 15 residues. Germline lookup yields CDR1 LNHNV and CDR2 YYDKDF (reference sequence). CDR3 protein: CATSRAGGSNQPQHF. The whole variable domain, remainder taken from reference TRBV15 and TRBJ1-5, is DAMVIQNPRYQVTQFGKPVTLSCSQTLNHNVMYWYQQKSSQAPKLLFHYYDKDFNNEADTPDNFQSRRPNTSFCFLDIRSPGLGDTAMYLCATSRAGGSNQPQHFGDGTRLSIL.

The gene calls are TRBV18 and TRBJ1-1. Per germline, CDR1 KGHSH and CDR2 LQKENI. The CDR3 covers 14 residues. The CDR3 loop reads CASSPPWGNTEAFF.

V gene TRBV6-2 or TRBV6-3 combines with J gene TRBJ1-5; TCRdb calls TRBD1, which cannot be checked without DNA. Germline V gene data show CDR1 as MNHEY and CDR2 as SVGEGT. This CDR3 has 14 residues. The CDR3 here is CASSYDGAAQPQHF.

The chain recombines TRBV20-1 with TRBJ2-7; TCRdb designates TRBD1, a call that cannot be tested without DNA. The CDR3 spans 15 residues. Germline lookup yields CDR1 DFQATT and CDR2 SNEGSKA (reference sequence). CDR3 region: CSAPDRGGMNYEQYF.

CDR3 region: CSASPGLALETQYF. The rearrangement uses TRBV20-1 and TRBJ2-5; as DNA is missing, the TRBD2 call by TCRdb cannot be tested. Germline V CDR1 and CDR2: DFQATT, SNEGSKA (reference sequence). The CDR3 is 14 amino acids.

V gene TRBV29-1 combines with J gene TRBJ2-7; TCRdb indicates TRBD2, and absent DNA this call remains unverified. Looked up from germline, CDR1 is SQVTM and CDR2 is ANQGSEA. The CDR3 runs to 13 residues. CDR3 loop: CSVAPGGAVEQYF.

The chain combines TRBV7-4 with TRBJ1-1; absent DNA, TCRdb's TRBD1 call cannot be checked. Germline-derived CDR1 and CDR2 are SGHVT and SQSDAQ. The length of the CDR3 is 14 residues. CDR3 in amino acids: CASSFWTVNTEAFF. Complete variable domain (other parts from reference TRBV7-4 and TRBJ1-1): GAGVSQSPRYKVAKRGRDVALRCDSISGHVTLYWYRQTLGQGSEVLTYSQSDAQRDKSGRPSGRFSAERPERSVSTLKIQRTEQGDSAVYLCASSFWTVNTEAFFGQGTRLTVV.

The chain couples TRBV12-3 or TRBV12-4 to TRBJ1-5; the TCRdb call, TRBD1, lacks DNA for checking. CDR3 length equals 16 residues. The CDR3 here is CASSLRDRDPNQPQHF.

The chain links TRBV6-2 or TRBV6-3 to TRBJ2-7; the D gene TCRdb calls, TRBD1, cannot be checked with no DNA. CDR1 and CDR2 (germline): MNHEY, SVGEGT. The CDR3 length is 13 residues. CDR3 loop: CASSSGHLYEQYF.

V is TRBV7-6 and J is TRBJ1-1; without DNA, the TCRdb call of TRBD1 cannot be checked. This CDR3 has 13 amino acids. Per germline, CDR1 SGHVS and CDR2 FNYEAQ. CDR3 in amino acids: CASSGGANTEAFF.

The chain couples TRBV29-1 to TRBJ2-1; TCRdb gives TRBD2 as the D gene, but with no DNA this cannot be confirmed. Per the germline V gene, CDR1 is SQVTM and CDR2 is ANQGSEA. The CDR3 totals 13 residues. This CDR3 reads CSAPGLDVNEQFF.

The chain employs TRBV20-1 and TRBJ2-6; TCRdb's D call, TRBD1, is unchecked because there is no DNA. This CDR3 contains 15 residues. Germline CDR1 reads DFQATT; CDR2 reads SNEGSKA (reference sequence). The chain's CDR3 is CSASRGESGANVLTF.

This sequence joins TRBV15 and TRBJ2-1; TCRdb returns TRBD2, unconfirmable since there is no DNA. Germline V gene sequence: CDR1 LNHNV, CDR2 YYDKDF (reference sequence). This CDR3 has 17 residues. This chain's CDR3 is CATSDTPGLAEYNEQFF.

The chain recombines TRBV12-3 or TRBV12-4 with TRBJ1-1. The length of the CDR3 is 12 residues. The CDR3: CASSLPPTEAFF.